A selection of T cell receptor beta chains follows, all from one sample in a study of early T cells in non-severe SARS-CoV-2 infection. TCRdb independently ran MiXCR on the 5' RACE reads; one entry per CDR3 protein. The table has tens of thousands of distinct CDR3 sequences, less than 4.5% seen once. What was sequenced was whole blood. All receptors come from an adult who was a healthcare worker with PCR-confirmed SARS-CoV-2 infection or an uninfected control (not recorded which). The conserved cysteine and the conserved F or W are not part of the CDR3 here. Not all rows give a size; the values are once, few, many and, for expanded clones, a class.

j_call v_call clone_size cdr3_aa
TRBJ1-2 TRBV27 many ASSSGQGIT
TRBJ2-5 TRBV5-5 - ASSLTPTGGSETQY
TRBJ1-4 TRBV6-1 many ASRVSGTANEKLF
TRBJ2-2 TRBV29-1 many SVERDTGELF
TRBJ2-3 TRBV25-1 many ASSAGPVERSTQY
TRBJ2-7 TRBV20-1 many SARDELAGGWSWEQY
TRBJ1-1 TRBV29-1 few SVRGQGGTEAF
TRBJ2-3 TRBV7-6 - ASSLGDLDTQY
TRBJ2-3 TRBV20-1 many SAIGTANRDTQY
TRBJ1-5 TRBV30 many AWSPRTGSSNQPQH
TRBJ1-6 TRBV7-9 many ASSLGAHNSPLH
TRBJ2-1 TRBV20-1 many SARDFSGNSYNEQF
TRBJ1-1 TRBV27 medium-sized ASSPLTGGTEAF
TRBJ1-1 TRBV5-1 - ASNGASSGDTEAF
TRBJ2-7 TRBV5-4 many ASSLKGRGTYEQY
TRBJ2-3 TRBV7-2 many ASGPRGQGTDTQY
TRBJ2-7 TRBV7-2 many ASSLALAGGSQY
TRBJ2-4 TRBV18 - ASSPTYGGASGIQY
TRBJ1-6 TRBV2 many ASNEGKALH
TRBJ2-2 TRBV19 many ASSIGLGTNTGELF
TRBJ1-2 TRBV5-4 few ASSTPGSRDYGYT
TRBJ2-7 TRBV3-1 few ASSQEAGSYEQY
TRBJ2-7 TRBV20-1 many SAREWVTYEQY
TRBJ2-1 TRBV19 many ASSIGPGPGNEQF
TRBJ1-2 TRBV28 many ASSLEGAMGGYT
TRBJ2-5 TRBV20-1 many SARDPGTGSFETQY
TRBJ2-7 TRBV7-2 many ASSLVYQPSLY